Included here is one T cell receptor (beta chain) sequence, with context. CDR1 LGHDT and CDR2 YNNKEL come from the germline V gene (reference sequence). This CDR3 is built from 14 residues. V was clipped by 4 bases and J by 4 bases; unmatched bases: 4. This entry is derived from a study of blood T cells in healthy people across ages. A second about 7 to 11 cycle PCR used barcoded and J-beta primers. One entry per CDR3 protein, called by TCRdb with MiXCR from the 5' RACE reads. The data show roughly 800,000 distinct CDR3 sequences, about 25% seen once. This same sample was also taken into another study, of T cells of mothers and their children.

Sequences were obtained from blood. This rearrangement joins TRBV3-1 to TRBJ1-5, with 7 bases identical to TRBD1. The receptor was derived from a boy younger than 18 in good health. The CDR3 loop is CASSRETGNQPQHF. The CDR3, as DNA: TGTGCCAGCAGCCGAGAGACAGGGAATCAGCCCCAGCATTTT.